This T cell receptor beta chain was recorded in a study of shared clonotypes between healthy human individuals. Findings and limits, study-wide: Estimated clonotype richness was generally higher in naive than memory subsets. Read depth was anticipated to influence clonotype sharing among donors.

V lost 2 bases and J 7 bases, leaving 14 bases between the germline ends. This CDR3 contains 13 residues. From germline, CDR1 is GTSNPN and CDR2 SVGIG (reference sequence). Both subsets, CD45RA+ naive and CD45RA-negative memory, were split from the CD4+ cells. Template for every sorted-subset replicate PCR totaled about 0.2 ug DNA, about 30,000 T cell genomes. This table comes from immunoSEQ multiplex PCR, and its TCRdb copy is limited to in-frame clones, with some not included. The sample comprises over 2 million clones, 95% of which are singletons, and under 0.15% rests with the top ten. Points on this clone: Its antigen is not identified.

The chain links TRBV30 to TRBJ1-2, with D tentatively TRBD1 (5 bases). What was sequenced was naive CD4+ T cells sorted from blood. As for subset: CD45RA+ positively selected. The receptor's source is a young man in good health. As DNA, the CDR3 is TGTGCCTGGAGTACTAGCCCCACAGGTGGCTACACCTTC. It translates to CAWSTSPTGGYTF.